This T cell receptor (beta chain) is drawn from a study of Ad26.COV2.S vaccination and SARS-CoV-2 variants. Across the study: Ad26.COV2.S arm of COV1001 included the donor. Recipients of Ad26.COV2.S got it intramuscularly, once or twice 56 days apart. Study results and limitations: The TCR-based breadth and depth measures might underestimate overall T cell responses. It was reported that spike-specific CD8+ and CD4+ T cell responses were substantially broad after vaccination.

The germline gives CDR1 MGHDK, CDR2 SYGVNS. The CDR3 consists of 16 residues. The trim removed 1 base at V and 4 bases at J, leaving 5 bases unmatched. Sample treatment: roughly 20 received Ad26.COV2.S at low or high dose, single or two shots; about 5 received placebo; per-sample allocation not given. Collection of the samples took place on day 63 after the first injection of vaccine or placebo. The table came from immunoSEQ multiplex PCR; TCRdb's copy has only in-frame clones and leaves some out. The data show about 500,000 clones, nearly 90% seen once. In the case of this clone: The antigen is not known.

The specimen comprised peripheral blood, sampled in a trial of Ad26.COV2.S vaccine versus placebo. The V gene is TRBV25-1, the J gene TRBJ2-3; 10 nucleotides match TRBD2. This TCR came from a person between 18 and 65 years old who received the Ad26.COV2.S COVID-19 vaccine or a placebo. For the CDR3, the DNA is TGTGCCAGCAGTGAATGGGCTAGCGGGAGCCCAGATACGCAGTATTTT. The encoded protein is CASSEWASGSPDTQYF.